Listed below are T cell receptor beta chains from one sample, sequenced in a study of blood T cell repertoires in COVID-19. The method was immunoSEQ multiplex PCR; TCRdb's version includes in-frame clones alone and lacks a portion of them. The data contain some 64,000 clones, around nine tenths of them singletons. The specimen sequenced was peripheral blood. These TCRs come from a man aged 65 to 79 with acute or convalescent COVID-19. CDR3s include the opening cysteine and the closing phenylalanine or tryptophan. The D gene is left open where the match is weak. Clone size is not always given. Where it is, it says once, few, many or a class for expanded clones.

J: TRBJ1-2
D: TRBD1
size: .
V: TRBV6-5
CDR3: CASSYLGTAANYGYTF
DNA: TGTGCCAGCAGTTACTTGGGGACAGCAGCTAACTATGGCTACACCTTC

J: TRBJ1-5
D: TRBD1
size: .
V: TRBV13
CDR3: CASSEGANQPQHF
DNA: TGTGCCAGCAGCGAGGGGGCCAATCAGCCCCAGCATTTT

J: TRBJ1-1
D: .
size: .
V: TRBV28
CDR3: CASSPEGYTEAFF
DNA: TGTGCCAGCAGCCCCGAGGGCTACACTGAAGCTTTCTTT

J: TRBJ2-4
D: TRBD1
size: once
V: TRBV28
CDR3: CASTDRGLAKNIQYF
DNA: TGTGCCTCCACGGACAGGGGCCTAGCCAAAAACATTCAGTACTTC

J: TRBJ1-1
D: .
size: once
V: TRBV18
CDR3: CASSPLGRVNTEAFF
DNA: TGTGCCAGCTCACCACTCGGCAGGGTGAACACTGAAGCTTTCTTT

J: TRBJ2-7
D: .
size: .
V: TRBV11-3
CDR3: CASSSTGRTKQYF
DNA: TGTGCCAGCAGCTCGACAGGGAGGACGAAGCAGTACTTC

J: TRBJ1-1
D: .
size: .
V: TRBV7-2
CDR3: CASSQQTNTEAFF
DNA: TGTGCCAGCAGCCAACAGACGAACACTGAAGCTTTCTTT

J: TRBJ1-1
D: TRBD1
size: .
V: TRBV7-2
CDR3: CASSSWTGWSTEAFF
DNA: TGTGCCAGCAGCTCGTGGACAGGGTGGAGCACTGAAGCTTTCTTT

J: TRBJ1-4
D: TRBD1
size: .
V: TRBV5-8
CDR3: CASSPGTGTHNEKLFF
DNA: TGTGCCAGCAGCCCCGGGACAGGGACCCACAATGAAAAACTGTTTTTT

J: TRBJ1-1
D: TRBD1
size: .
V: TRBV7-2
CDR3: CASSLLGQGASEAFF
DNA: TGTGCCAGCAGCTTATTAGGACAGGGGGCATCTGAAGCTTTCTTT

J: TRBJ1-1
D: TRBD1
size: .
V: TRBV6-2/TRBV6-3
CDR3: CASSSGQGATEAFF
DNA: TGTGCCAGCAGTTCCGGACAGGGGGCCACTGAAGCTTTCTTT

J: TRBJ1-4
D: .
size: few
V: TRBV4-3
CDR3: CASSQDPGQYRDEKLFF
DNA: TGCGCCAGCAGCCAAGATCCGGGCCAATACAGGGATGAAAAACTGTTTTTT

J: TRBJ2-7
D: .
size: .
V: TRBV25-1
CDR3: CASSEAGEQYF
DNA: TGTGCCAGCAGTGAAGCGGGGGAGCAGTACTTC

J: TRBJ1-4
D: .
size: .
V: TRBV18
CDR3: CASSPVRQGGEKLFF
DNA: TGTGCCAGCTCACCCGTGAGGCAGGGAGGGGAAAAACTGTTTTTT

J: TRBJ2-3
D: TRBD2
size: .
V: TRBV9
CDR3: CASSVGLADTQYF
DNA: TGTGCCAGCAGCGTAGGACTAGCTGATACGCAGTATTTT

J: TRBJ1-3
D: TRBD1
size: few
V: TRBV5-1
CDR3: CASSSGDSSGNTIYF
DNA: TGCGCCAGCAGCTCGGGGGACAGTAGCGGAAACACCATATATTTT

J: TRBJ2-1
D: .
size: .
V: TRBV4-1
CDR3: CASSQDRQVGYNEQFF
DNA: TGCGCCAGCAGCCAGGATAGACAGGTTGGGTACAATGAGCAGTTCTTC

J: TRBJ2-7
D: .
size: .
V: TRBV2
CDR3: CASKRQGTAYEQYF
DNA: TGTGCCAGCAAGAGGCAGGGAACCGCCTACGAGCAGTACTTC

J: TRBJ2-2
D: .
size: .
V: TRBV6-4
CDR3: CASTRSRGSRDTGELFF
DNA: TGTGCCAGCACCAGGTCGCGAGGGTCGCGGGACACCGGGGAGCTGTTTTTT

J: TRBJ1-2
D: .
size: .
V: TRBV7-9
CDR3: CASSRNYGYTF
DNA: TGTGCCAGCAGCCGTAACTATGGCTACACCTTC

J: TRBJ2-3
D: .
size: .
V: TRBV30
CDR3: CAWSVRGTDTQYF
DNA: TGTGCCTGGAGTGTTCGGGGGACAGATACGCAGTATTTT

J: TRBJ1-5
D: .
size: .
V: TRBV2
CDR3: CASSEGHNSNQPQHF
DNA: TGTGCCAGCAGTGAGGGGCATAATAGCAATCAGCCCCAGCATTTT

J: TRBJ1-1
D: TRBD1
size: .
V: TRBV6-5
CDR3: CASREGAAEAFF
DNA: TGTGCCAGCAGGGAGGGGGCCGCTGAAGCTTTCTTT

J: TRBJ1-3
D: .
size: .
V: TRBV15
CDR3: CATGQGYSGNTIYF
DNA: TGTGCCACCGGCCAGGGATACTCTGGAAACACCATATATTTT

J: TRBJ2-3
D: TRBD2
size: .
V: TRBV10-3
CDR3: CAISESEAGESTDTQYF
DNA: TGTGCCATCAGTGAGTCGGAGGCGGGGGAAAGCACAGATACGCAGTATTTT

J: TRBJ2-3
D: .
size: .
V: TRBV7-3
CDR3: CASSLTYRATDTQYF
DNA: TGTGCCAGCAGCTTAACTTACAGGGCCACAGATACGCAGTATTTT

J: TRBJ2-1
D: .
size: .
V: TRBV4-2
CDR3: CASSQDATGPAYNEQFF
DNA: TGTGCCAGCAGCCAAGACGCGACAGGCCCGGCCTACAATGAGCAGTTCTTC

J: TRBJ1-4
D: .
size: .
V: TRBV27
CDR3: CASSLRKATNEKLFF
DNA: TGTGCCAGCAGCCTACGAAAAGCAACTAATGAAAAACTGTTTTTT

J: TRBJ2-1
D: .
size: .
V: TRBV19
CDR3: CASTPNRVGGHEQFF
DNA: TGTGCCAGTACCCCCAACAGGGTTGGTGGACATGAGCAGTTCTTC

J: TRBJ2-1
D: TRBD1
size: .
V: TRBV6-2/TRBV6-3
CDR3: CASSVQGEGYNEQFF
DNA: TGTGCCAGCAGTGTACAGGGGGAAGGGTACAATGAGCAGTTCTTC

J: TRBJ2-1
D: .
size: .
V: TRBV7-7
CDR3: CASSLGEGSYNEQFF
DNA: TGTGCCAGCAGCTTAGGAGAGGGCTCCTACAATGAGCAGTTCTTC

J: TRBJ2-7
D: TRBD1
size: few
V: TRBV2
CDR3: CASRADRGVDEQYF
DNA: TGTGCCAGCAGAGCGGACAGGGGGGTCGACGAGCAGTACTTC